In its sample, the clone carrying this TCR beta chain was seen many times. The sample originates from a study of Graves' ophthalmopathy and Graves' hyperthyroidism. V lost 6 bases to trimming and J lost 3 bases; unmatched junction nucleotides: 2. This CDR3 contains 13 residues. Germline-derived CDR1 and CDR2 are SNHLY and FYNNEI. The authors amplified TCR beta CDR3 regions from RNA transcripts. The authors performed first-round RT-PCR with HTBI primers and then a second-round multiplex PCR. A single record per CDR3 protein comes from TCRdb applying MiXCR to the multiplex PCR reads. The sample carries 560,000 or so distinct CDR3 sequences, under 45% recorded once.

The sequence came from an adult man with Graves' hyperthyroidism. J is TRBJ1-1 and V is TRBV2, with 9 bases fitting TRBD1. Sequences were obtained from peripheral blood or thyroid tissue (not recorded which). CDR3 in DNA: TGTGCCAGCAGGGGGACAGGGTACACTGAAGCTTTCTTT. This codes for CASRGTGYTEAFF.